The 20 T cell receptor beta chains reported below all come from one sample, sequenced in a study of blood T cell repertoires in COVID-19. Data came from immunoSEQ multiplex PCR; TCRdb stores just in-frame clones and leaves some out. The repertoire consists of about 120,000 clones, with about 75% occurring once and the leading ten covering approximately 16%. The sequenced sample was peripheral blood. The receptors stem from a woman aged 80 or over with active or convalescent COVID-19.

The chain uses TRBV4-1 and TRBJ2-1; 8 nucleotides agree with TRBD2. CDR3 length equals 15 residues. The germline gives CDR1 MGHRA, CDR2 YSYEKL. V shed 1 base and J 4 bases; nucleotides not matched to a gene: 3. The CDR3 is CASSQGPGGYNEQFF. CDR3 coding DNA: TGCGCCAGCAGCCAAGGTCCGGGAGGGTACAATGAGCAGTTCTTC.

The genes are TRBV28 and TRBJ2-7, with TRBD2 matching over 12 bases. V shed 5 bases, J shed 3 bases, and the junction held 8 bases outside the gene matches. The CDR3 length is 16 residues. Germline CDR1 MDHEN, CDR2 SYDVKM. CDR3 coding DNA: TGTGCCAGCAGTACCTATCGACTAGCGGGGGTCTACGAGCAGTACTTC. It specifies CASSTYRLAGVYEQYF.

The chain links TRBV6-5 to TRBJ1-6; D call uncertain. The CDR3 sequence is 16 residues long. Germline CDR1 MNHEY, CDR2 SVGAGI. V gave up 0 bases and J gave up 6 bases, with 12 bases separating them. Here the CDR3 reads CASSYSGYARNSPLHF. DNA of the CDR3: TGTGCCAGCAGTTACTCGGGCTACGCCCGTAATTCACCCCTCCACTTT.

CDR3 in DNA: TGTGCCAGCAGGCACTCCAACACCGGGGAGCTGTTTTTT. Its protein product is CASRHSNTGELFF. The chain couples TRBV12-3 or TRBV12-4 to TRBJ2-2; unclear D gene. Trimming stripped 6 bases from V and 2 bases from J, with 7 bases between. This CDR3 has 13 amino acids.

CDR3 loop: CSVEVFGLVDEQFF. The CDR3 DNA is TGCAGCGTTGAAGTGTTTGGCCTAGTAGATGAGCAGTTCTTC. V usage is TRBV29-1 and J usage is TRBJ2-1; D ambiguous. Per the germline V gene, CDR1 is SQVTM and CDR2 is ANQGSEA. This CDR3 has 14 amino acids. Trimming pared 1 base from V and 8 bases from J, leaving 15 bases between.

This chain links TRBV13 with TRBJ1-1, with unresolved D. CDR1 and CDR2 (germline): PRHDT, FYEKMQ (reference sequence). This CDR3 region has 12 residues. V lost 5 bases to trimming and J lost 3 bases, with 7 bases between them. The CDR3 DNA reads TGTGCCAGCAGCACGAGAGACACTGAAGCTTTCTTT. Residues: CASSTRDTEAFF.

For the CDR3, the DNA is TGTGCCAGCAGTTCCGACAGTAGCACAGATACGCAGTATTTT. Protein product: CASSSDSSTDTQYF. The chain combines TRBV2 with TRBJ2-3; possibly TRBD1 for D (5 bases). There are 14 residues in the CDR3. V lost 5 bases and J lost 0, with 9 bases in between. Germline CDR1 is SNHLY and CDR2 is FYNNEI.

The rearrangement joins TRBV6-4 to TRBJ2-1; 11 positions match TRBD2. CDR1 is MRHNA and CDR2 is SNTAGT in the germline V gene. V shed 2 bases, J shed 4 bases, and the junction held 7 bases outside the gene matches. This CDR3 is built from 17 residues. CDR3 loop: CASSDRGGTSGYNEQFF. DNA for the CDR3: TGTGCCAGCAGTGACAGAGGGGGGACTAGCGGATACAATGAGCAGTTCTTC.

This chain links TRBV6-6 with TRBJ2-7, with 7 bases identical to TRBD1. Germline loops: CDR1 MNHNY, CDR2 SVGAGI (reference sequence). V trimming: 6 bases; J trimming: 4 bases; junction bases outside the gene matches: 9. This CDR3 is 14 amino acids long. The CDR3 sequence: CASSLDRASYEQYF. CDR3 nucleotide sequence: TGTGCCAGCAGCCTCGACAGGGCGTCGTACGAGCAGTACTTC.

The chain carries TRBV28 and TRBJ1-2; D possibly corresponds to TRBD1 (6 bases). This CDR3 has 15 residues. V was clipped by 3 bases and J by 1 base, with 12 bases between them. Germline V gene data show CDR1 as MDHEN and CDR2 as SYDVKM. The CDR3 sequence: CASSFGRGRNYGYTF. The CDR3 DNA follows: TGTGCCAGCAGTTTTGGGCGGGGGCGTAACTATGGCTACACCTTC.

The V and J genes are TRBV18 and TRBJ1-1; a weak D match, TRBD1 (6 bases). The CDR3 has 15 residues. Germline V gene data show CDR1 as KGHSH and CDR2 as LQKENI. With 5 bases removed from V and 2 bases from J, the gap between germline ends came to 15 bases. The CDR3 here is CASSLYRVENTEAFF. The CDR3, as DNA: TGTGCCAGCTCATTATACAGGGTCGAAAACACTGAAGCTTTCTTT.

The rearrangement links TRBV7-2 to TRBJ1-1; maybe TRBD1 (5 bases). This CDR3 contains 17 residues. Germline lookup yields CDR1 SGHTA and CDR2 FQGNSA. V dropped 6 bases and J dropped 1 base, with 21 bases sitting between them. DNA of the CDR3: TGTGCCAGCAGGAGGACCCTAGTGGGGCGGGGGAACACTGAAGCTTTCTTT. This gives the protein CASRRTLVGRGNTEAFF.

This clone was counted once. The chain recombines TRBV10-1 with TRBJ2-1; 12 bases align to TRBD2. Germline V gene data show CDR1 as WNHNN and CDR2 as SYGVQD (reference sequence). There are 16 residues in the CDR3. V trimming: 6 bases; J trimming: 4 bases; junction bases outside the gene matches: 7. CDR3 DNA sequence: TGCGCCAGCAGGGACAGGACTAGCGGGAATTACAATGAGCAGTTCTTC. Its protein product is CASRDRTSGNYNEQFF.

The chain is built from TRBV18 and TRBJ1-5; no clear D gene. CDR3 size: 13 residues. The germline V gene encodes CDR1 KGHSH and CDR2 LQKENI. V was shortened by 3 bases and J by 4 bases, with 7 bases between the two germline ends. CDR3 DNA sequence: TGTGCCAGCTCACCCTACGGTAATCAGCCCCAGCATTTT. Translating gives CASSPYGNQPQHF.

J is TRBJ2-5 and V is TRBV18, with 11 bases identical to TRBD2. The V segment lost 2 bases and the J segment 3 bases; nucleotides outside the gene matches: 5. This CDR3 spans 16 amino acids. Germline V gene data show CDR1 as KGHSH and CDR2 as LQKENI. CDR3 amino acids: CASSPRLAGGEETQYF. The CDR3 nucleotides are TGTGCCAGCTCACCAAGGCTAGCGGGAGGTGAAGAGACCCAGTACTTC.

V gene TRBV6-4 combines with J gene TRBJ2-1; tentative D call: TRBD1 (7 bases). Trimming removed 4 bases from V and 6 bases from J, with 13 bases in between. The germline CDR1 and CDR2 sequences are MRHNA and SNTAGT. The CDR3 is 14 residues long. The CDR3 sequence is CASSGQGGRNEQFF. In nucleotides, the CDR3 is TGTGCCAGCAGTGGACAGGGAGGACGCAATGAGCAGTTCTTC.

This chain connects TRBV15 to TRBJ2-1; 14 positions agree with TRBD2. Germline V lookup: CDR1 LNHNV, CDR2 YYDKDF (reference sequence). The CDR3 runs to 16 residues. V gave up 0 bases and J gave up 9 bases; unmatched junction bases: 4. The CDR3 protein is CATSREGLAGEGEQFF. The CDR3 bases are TGTGCCACCAGCAGAGAGGGACTAGCGGGAGAGGGTGAGCAGTTCTTC.

This clone has a single count. The V gene is TRBV3-1 (or the pseudogene TRBV3-2), the J gene TRBJ2-7, with 10 nucleotides matching TRBD1. The CDR3 covers 14 residues. Germline CDR1 LGHDT, CDR2 YNNKEL (reference sequence). The V segment lost 4 bases and the J segment 6 bases; nucleotides outside the gene matches: 6. The chain's CDR3 is CASSPRDRGLEQYF. The DNA of the CDR3 is TGTGCCAGCAGCCCCCGGGACAGGGGCCTCGAGCAGTACTTC.

The J gene is TRBJ2-7, the V gene TRBV2; 7 nucleotides line up with TRBD2. V lost 5 bases and J lost 1; bases outside the gene matches: 8. This CDR3 has 15 residues. Germline lookup yields CDR1 SNHLY and CDR2 FYNNEI. Here the CDR3 DNA reads TGTGCCAGCAGTACGGGGCTAGCGGTATCCTACGAGCAGTACTTC. It codes for CASSTGLAVSYEQYF. The whole variable domain, filled in from reference TRBV2 and TRBJ2-7, reads EPEVTQTPSHQVTQMGQEVILRCVPISNHLYFYWYRQILGQKVEFLVSFYNNEISEKSEIFDDQFSVERPDGSNFTLKIRSTKLEDSAMYFCASSTGLAVSYEQYFGPGTRLTVT.

The chain couples TRBV28 to TRBJ1-1; 11 bases map to TRBD1. Germline V lookup: CDR1 MDHEN, CDR2 SYDVKM. CDR3 length equals 17 residues. With V trimmed by 7 bases and J by 4 bases, 14 bases remained unmatched. CDR3 sequence reads: CASTNGDRGFRRTEAFF. Here the CDR3 DNA reads TGTGCCAGCACCAATGGGGACAGGGGGTTTCGGCGCACTGAAGCTTTCTTT.